This passage covers 5 T cell receptor beta chains from one sample sequenced in a study of cytomegalovirus exposure and HLA in healthy donors. A multiplex PCR was run with 60 Vbeta primers and 13 Jbeta primers. Clones were read by immunoSEQ multiplex PCR, and TCRdb kept only the in-frame ones, dropping some. The data contain roughly 120,000 clones, over 65% of them seen just once; the ten biggest clones take up roughly 12%. Sequencing used PBMCs. The origin of the receptors is a man aged 30 to 45 in good health and CMV-seropositive.

This clone was seen only once. This chain links TRBV28 with TRBJ2-5; the match to TRBD1 covers 11 bases. Germline V gives CDR1 MDHEN, CDR2 SYDVKM. With V trimmed by 3 bases and J by 6 bases, 9 bases remained unmatched. This CDR3 spans 16 amino acids. The CDR3 here is CASSFMDRGLSKTQYF. DNA for the CDR3: TGTGCCAGCAGTTTTATGGACAGGGGGCTTTCAAAGACCCAGTACTTC.

This chain joins TRBV6-1 and TRBJ2-3, with 11 bases lining up with TRBD2. Germline-derived CDR1 and CDR2 are MNHNS and SASEGT. V was pared by 0 bases and J by 2 bases, with 1 base of the junction left unmatched. This CDR3 has 16 residues. The CDR3 nucleotides read TGTGCCAGCAGTGAAGCTAGCGGGGGGGCCACAGATACGCAGTATTTT. Translated: CASSEASGGATDTQYF.

CDR3 region: CASSSPLGGRGGSYNEQFF. Written as DNA, the CDR3 is TGTGCCAGCAGCTCCCCTCTAGGGGGCAGGGGAGGCTCCTACAATGAGCAGTTCTTC. The rearrangement links TRBV7-8 to TRBJ2-1; the D gene is possibly TRBD1 (7 bases). Germline values: CDR1 SGHVS, CDR2 FQNEAQ. Trimming pared 4 bases from V and 0 bases from J, leaving 22 bases between. This CDR3 is built from 19 residues.

The chain links TRBV6-1 to TRBJ2-7, with D possibly being TRBD1 (6 bases). The CDR3 has 14 amino acids. Trimming shortened V by 7 bases and J by 3 bases, and 16 bases separated the two germline ends. The germline V gene has CDR1 MNHNS and CDR2 SASEGT. The CDR3: CASTFQGQDYEQYF. The CDR3 DNA reads as TGTGCCAGCACCTTCCAGGGGCAGGACTACGAGCAGTACTTC.

This clone appeared a few times. This chain connects TRBV5-1 to TRBJ2-3; the D is unclear. The CDR3 has 13 amino acids. From germline, CDR1 is SGHRS and CDR2 YFSETQ. With 4 bases removed from V and 0 bases from J, the gap between germline ends came to 6 bases. CDR3 residues: CASSPTSTDTQYF. DNA of the CDR3: TGCGCCAGCAGCCCTACGAGCACAGATACGCAGTATTTT.